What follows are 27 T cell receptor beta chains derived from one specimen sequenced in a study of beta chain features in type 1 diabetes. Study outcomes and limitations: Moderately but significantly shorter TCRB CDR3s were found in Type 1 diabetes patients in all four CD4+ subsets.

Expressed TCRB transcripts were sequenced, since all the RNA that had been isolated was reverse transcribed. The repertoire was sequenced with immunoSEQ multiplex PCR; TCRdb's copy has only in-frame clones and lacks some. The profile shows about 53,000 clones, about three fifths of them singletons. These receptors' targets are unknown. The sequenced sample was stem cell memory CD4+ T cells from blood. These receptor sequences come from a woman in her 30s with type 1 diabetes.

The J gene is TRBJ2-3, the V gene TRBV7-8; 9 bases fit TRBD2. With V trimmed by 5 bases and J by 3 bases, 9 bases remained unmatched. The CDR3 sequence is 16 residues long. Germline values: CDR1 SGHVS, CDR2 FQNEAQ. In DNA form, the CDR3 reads TGTGCCAGCAGCGCCCCTTTAGCGGGAGTAACAGATACGCAGTATTTT. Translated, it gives CASSAPLAGVTDTQYF.

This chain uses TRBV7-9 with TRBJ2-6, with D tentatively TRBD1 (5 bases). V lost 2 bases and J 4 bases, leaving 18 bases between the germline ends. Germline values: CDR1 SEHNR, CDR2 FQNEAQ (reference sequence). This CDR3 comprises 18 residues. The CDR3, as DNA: TGTGCCAGCAGCTTATATACAGGCCGCTCGTACGGGGCCAACGTCCTGACTTTC. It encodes CASSLYTGRSYGANVLTF.

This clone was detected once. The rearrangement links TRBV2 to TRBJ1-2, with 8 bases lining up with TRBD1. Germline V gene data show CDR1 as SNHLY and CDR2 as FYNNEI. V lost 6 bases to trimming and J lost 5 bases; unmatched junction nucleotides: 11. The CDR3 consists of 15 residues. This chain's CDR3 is CASSGRTGLEYGYTF. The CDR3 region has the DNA TGTGCCAGCAGCGGAAGGACAGGGCTCGAGTATGGCTACACCTTC.

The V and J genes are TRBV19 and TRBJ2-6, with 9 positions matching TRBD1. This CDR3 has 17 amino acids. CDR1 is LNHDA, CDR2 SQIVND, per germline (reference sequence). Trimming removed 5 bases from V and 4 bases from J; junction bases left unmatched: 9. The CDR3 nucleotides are TGTGCCAGTAGTGAGATCTGGGGACAGGGCGGGGCCAACGTCCTGACTTTC. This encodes CASSEIWGQGGANVLTF.

This CDR3 is CASNLGLAGSNEQFF. CDR3 DNA: TGTGCCAGCAACCTCGGACTAGCGGGGAGTAATGAGCAGTTCTTC. This rearrangement joins TRBV19 to TRBJ2-1; 12 bases are a match to TRBD2. Germline V gives CDR1 LNHDA, CDR2 SQIVND (reference sequence). Germline trimming cut 9 bases from V and 7 bases from J; bases unmatched to any gene: 10. The CDR3 loop spans 15 amino acids.

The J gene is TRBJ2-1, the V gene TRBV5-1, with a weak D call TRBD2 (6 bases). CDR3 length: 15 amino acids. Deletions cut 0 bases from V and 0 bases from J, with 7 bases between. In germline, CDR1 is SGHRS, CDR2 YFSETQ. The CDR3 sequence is CASSLDGGSYNEQFF. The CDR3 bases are TGCGCCAGCAGCTTGGACGGGGGCTCCTACAATGAGCAGTTCTTC.

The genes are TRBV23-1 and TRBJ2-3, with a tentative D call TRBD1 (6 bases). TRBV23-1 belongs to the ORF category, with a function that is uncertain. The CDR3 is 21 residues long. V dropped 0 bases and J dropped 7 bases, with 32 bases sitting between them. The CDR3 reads CASSQSGEGVRGSVEANTQYF. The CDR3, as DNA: TGCGCCAGCAGTCAATCGGGCGAGGGAGTCAGGGGAAGTGTAGAAGCGAATACGCAGTATTTT.

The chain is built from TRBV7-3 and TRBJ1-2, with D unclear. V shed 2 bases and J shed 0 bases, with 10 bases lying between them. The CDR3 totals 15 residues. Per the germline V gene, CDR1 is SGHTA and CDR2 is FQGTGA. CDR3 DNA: TGTGCCAGCAGCTTACAGCAGCGAGCTAACTATGGCTACACCTTC. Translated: CASSLQQRANYGYTF. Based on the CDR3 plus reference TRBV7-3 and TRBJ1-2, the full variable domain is GAGVSQTPSNKVTEKGKYVELRCDPISGHTALYWYRQSLGQGPEFLIYFQGTGAADDSGLPNDRFFAVRPEGSVSTLKIQRTERGDSAVYLCASSLQQRANYGYTFGSGTRLTVV.

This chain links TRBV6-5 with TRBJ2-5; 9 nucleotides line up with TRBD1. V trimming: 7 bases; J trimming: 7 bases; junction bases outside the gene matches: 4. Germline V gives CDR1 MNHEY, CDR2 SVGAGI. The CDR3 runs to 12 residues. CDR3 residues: CASKTQGATQYF. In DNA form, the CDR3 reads TGTGCCAGCAAAACACAGGGGGCGACCCAGTACTTC.

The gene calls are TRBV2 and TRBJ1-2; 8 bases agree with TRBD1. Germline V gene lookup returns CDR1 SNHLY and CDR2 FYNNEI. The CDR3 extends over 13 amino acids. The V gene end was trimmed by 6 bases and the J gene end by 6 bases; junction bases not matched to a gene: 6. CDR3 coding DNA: TGTGCCAGCAGCGAGACAGGGGACAATGGCTACACCTTC. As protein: CASSETGDNGYTF.

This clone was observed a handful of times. DNA for the CDR3: TGTGCCAGCACCGATAATACCCCGGGAGGTGAGCAGTTCTTC. This gives the protein CASTDNTPGGEQFF. This chain uses TRBV7-3 with TRBJ2-1; TRBD2 aligns across 7 bases. The CDR3 runs to 14 residues. CDR1 SGHTA and CDR2 FQGTGA come from the germline V gene. With V trimmed by 7 bases and J by 9 bases, 12 bases remained unmatched.

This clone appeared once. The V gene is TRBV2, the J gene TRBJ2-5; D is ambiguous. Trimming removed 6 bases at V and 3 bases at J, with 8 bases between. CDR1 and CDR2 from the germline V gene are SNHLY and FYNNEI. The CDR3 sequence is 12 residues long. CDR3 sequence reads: CASSPGEETQYF. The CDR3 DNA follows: TGTGCCAGCAGCCCCGGAGAAGAGACCCAGTACTTC.

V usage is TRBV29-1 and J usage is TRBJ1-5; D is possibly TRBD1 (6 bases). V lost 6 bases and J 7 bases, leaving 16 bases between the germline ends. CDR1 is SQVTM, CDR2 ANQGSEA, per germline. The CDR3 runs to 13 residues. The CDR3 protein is CSVTYRVGQPQHF. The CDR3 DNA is TGCAGCGTGACCTACAGGGTAGGGCAGCCCCAGCATTTT.

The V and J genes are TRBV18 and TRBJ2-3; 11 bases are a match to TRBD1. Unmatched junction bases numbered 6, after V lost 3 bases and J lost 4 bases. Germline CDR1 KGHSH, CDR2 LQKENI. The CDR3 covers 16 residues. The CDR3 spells CASSPKGQGVADTQYF. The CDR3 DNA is TGTGCCAGCTCACCGAAGGGACAGGGGGTCGCAGATACGCAGTATTTT.

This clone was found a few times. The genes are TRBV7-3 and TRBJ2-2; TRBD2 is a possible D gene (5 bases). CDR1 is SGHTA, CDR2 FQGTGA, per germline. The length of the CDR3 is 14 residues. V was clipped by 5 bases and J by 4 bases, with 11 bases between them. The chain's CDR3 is CASSPGLPTGELFF. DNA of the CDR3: TGTGCCAGCAGCCCCGGACTTCCCACCGGGGAGCTGTTTTTT.

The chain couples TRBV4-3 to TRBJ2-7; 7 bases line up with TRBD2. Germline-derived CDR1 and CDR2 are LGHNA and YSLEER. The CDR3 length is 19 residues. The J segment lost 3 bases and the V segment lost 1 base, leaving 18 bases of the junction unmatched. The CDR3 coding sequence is TGCGCCAGCAGCCAAGCCGGGGCAGCGGGGCGGGGTAAGGTCTACGAGCAGTACTTC. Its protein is CASSQAGAAGRGKVYEQYF.

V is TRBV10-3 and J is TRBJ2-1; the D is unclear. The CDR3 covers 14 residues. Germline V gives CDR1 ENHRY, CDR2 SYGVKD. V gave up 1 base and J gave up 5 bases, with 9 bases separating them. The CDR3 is CAISEWQINNEQFF. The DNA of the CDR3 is TGTGCCATCAGTGAGTGGCAGATAAACAATGAGCAGTTCTTC.

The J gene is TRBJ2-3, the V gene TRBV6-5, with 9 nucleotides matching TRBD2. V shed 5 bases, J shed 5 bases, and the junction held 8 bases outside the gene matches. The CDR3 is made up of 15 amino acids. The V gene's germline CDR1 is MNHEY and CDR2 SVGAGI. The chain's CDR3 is CASSRSGSGGDTQYF. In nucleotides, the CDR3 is TGTGCCAGCAGTCGTAGCGGGAGCGGTGGAGATACGCAGTATTTT.

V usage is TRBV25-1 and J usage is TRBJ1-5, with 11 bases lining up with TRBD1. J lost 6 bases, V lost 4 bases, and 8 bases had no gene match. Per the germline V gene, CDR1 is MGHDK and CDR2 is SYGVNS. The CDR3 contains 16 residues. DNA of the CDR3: TGTGCCAGCAGTGCCGCCGGACAGGGGGCTGGTCAGCCCCAGCATTTT. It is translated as CASSAAGQGAGQPQHF.

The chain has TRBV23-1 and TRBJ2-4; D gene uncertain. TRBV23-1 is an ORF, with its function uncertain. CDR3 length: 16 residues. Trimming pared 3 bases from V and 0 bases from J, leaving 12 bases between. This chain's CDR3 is CASSHRSALAKNIQYF. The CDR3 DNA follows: TGCGCCAGCAGTCACCGAAGCGCCCTAGCCAAAAACATTCAGTACTTC.

This CDR3 reads CASSNLAGGETQYF. For the CDR3, the DNA is TGTGCCAGCAGTAACCTAGCGGGAGGTGAGACCCAGTACTTC. This chain uses TRBV6-5 with TRBJ2-5; 11 bases agree with TRBD2. V lost 5 bases to trimming and J lost 5 bases; unmatched junction nucleotides: 4. Germline V gene data show CDR1 as MNHEY and CDR2 as SVGAGI. The CDR3 runs 14 residues.

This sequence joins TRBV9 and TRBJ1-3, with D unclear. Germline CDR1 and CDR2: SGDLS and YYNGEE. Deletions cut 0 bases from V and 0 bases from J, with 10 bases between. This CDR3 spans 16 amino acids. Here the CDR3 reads CASSVGPEFSGNTIYF. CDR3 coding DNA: TGTGCCAGCAGCGTAGGGCCGGAGTTCTCTGGAAACACCATATATTTT.

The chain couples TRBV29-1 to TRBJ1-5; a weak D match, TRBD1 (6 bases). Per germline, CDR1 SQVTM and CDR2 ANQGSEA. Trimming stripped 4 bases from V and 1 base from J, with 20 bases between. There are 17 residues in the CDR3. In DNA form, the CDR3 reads TGCAGCGTTGGGGACACGACCCGAGAAGGCAGCAATCAGCCCCAGCATTTT. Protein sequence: CSVGDTTREGSNQPQHF.

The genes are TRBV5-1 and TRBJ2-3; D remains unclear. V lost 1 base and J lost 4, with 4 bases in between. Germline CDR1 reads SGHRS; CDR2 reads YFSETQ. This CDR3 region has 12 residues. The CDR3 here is CASSLFADTQYF. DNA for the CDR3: TGCGCCAGCAGCTTGTTCGCAGATACGCAGTATTTT.

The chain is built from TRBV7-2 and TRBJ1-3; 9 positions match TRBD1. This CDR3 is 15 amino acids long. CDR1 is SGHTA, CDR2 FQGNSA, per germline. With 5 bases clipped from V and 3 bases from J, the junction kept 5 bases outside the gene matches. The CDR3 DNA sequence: TGTGCCAGCAGCCCATGGACAGGGGTTGGAAACACCATATATTTT. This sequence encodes CASSPWTGVGNTIYF.

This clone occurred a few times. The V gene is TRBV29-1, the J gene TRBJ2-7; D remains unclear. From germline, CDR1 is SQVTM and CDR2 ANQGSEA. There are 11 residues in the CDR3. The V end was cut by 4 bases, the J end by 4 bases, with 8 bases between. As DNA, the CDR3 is TGCAGCGTTGTTCTAAGTTACGAGCAGTACTTC. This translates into CSVVLSYEQYF.

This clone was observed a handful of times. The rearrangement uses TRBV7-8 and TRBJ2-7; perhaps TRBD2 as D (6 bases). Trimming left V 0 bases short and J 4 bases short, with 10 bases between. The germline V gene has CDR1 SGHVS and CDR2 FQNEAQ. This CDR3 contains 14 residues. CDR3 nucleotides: TGTGCCAGCAGCTTAGCGTCCGGGGGTTACGAGCAGTACTTC. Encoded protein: CASSLASGGYEQYF.